This is a list of T cell receptor beta chains from one sample in a study of blood T cell repertoires in COVID-19. The data were produced by immunoSEQ multiplex PCR, yet TCRdb's version contains in-frame clones alone and is incomplete. The sample lists 150,000 or so clones, around 87% occurring once. Sequencing used peripheral blood. All receptors derive from a woman between 70 and 85 years old with COVID-19, enrolled during active disease. The CDR3 runs from the conserved cysteine through the conserved F or W. D genes are given only for firm matches. Clone size, where shown, is once, few, many, or a class for clones that have expanded.

V,size,D,J,CDR3,DNA
TRBV5-4,NA,TRBD2,TRBJ2-1,CASSSGGAGEQFF,TGTGCCAGCAGCTCGGGGGGGGCCGGTGAGCAGTTCTTC
TRBV19,NA,NA,TRBJ1-5,CASSSPGMGQPQHF,TGTGCCAGTAGTAGTCCAGGGATGGGTCAGCCCCAGCATTTT
TRBV28,NA,NA,TRBJ1-1,CASSLHRVGGTEAFF,TGTGCCAGCAGTCTTCACAGGGTCGGTGGCACTGAAGCTTTCTTT
TRBV11-3,NA,NA,TRBJ2-2,CASSRGANTGELFF,TGTGCCAGTAGCAGGGGCGCGAACACCGGGGAGCTGTTTTTT
TRBV28,NA,NA,TRBJ2-7,CASISSGFSYEQYF,TGTGCCAGCATTTCGTCAGGTTTCTCCTACGAGCAGTACTTC
TRBV7-2,NA,TRBD1,TRBJ1-4,CASSLGDRPNEKLFF,TGTGCCAGCAGCTTAGGGGACAGGCCTAATGAAAAACTGTTTTTT
TRBV5-1,NA,TRBD1,TRBJ1-1,CASRTGGRTEAFF,TGCGCCAGCCGCACAGGGGGGAGGACTGAAGCTTTCTTT
TRBV28,NA,NA,TRBJ2-7,CASSLPGVRSYEQYF,TGTGCCAGCAGTTTACCCGGGGTACGATCCTACGAGCAGTACTTC
TRBV5-6,NA,TRBD2,TRBJ2-2,CASSLFGLAGGNTGELFF,TGTGCCAGCAGCTTGTTTGGACTAGCGGGGGGGAACACCGGGGAGCTGTTTTTT
TRBV28,once,TRBD1,TRBJ1-6,CASSPDRGPSPLHF,TGTGCCAGCAGCCCCGACAGGGGGCCCTCACCCCTCCACTTT
TRBV5-1,NA,TRBD2,TRBJ2-4,CASSPGTSGAVNIQYF,TGCGCCAGCAGCCCTGGGACTAGCGGGGCTGTAAACATTCAGTACTTC
TRBV7-8,NA,NA,TRBJ2-7,CASSLLDKTYEQYF,TGTGCCAGCAGCTTACTCGACAAAACCTACGAGCAGTACTTC
TRBV3-1/TRBV3-2,NA,NA,TRBJ2-5,CASSHDFSKETQYF,TGTGCCAGCAGCCACGACTTCAGTAAAGAGACCCAGTACTTC
TRBV19,NA,TRBD1,TRBJ2-3,CASSIDRGLDDTQYF,TGTGCCAGTAGTATTGACAGGGGGCTAGACGATACGCAGTATTTT
TRBV11-3,NA,TRBD2,TRBJ2-5,CASSFTSGGSQETQYF,TGTGCCAGCAGCTTTACTAGCGGGGGTTCCCAAGAGACCCAGTACTTC
TRBV27,NA,TRBD1,TRBJ1-1,CASSLQGQGAFGTEAFF,TGTGCCAGCAGTTTACAGGGACAGGGGGCGTTTGGCACTGAAGCTTTCTTT
TRBV4-2,NA,NA,TRBJ1-2,CASSQGGNRVDYGYTF,TGTGCCAGCAGCCAAGGGGGGAACAGGGTCGACTATGGCTACACCTTC
TRBV3-1/TRBV3-2,once,TRBD1,TRBJ1-1,CASSPQNRGRTEAFF,TGTGCCAGCAGCCCACAAAACAGGGGGAGGACTGAAGCTTTCTTT
TRBV5-1,NA,NA,TRBJ1-1,CASSLAAGNTEAFF,TGCGCCAGCAGCCTAGCGGCGGGGAACACTGAAGCTTTCTTT
TRBV6-5,NA,NA,TRBJ2-7,CASRATERPGYEQYF,TGTGCCAGCCGCGCCACGGAAAGACCGGGCTACGAGCAGTACTTC
TRBV6-5,NA,NA,TRBJ2-3,CASSRGPTDTQYF,TGTGCCAGCAGCAGGGGACCCACAGATACGCAGTATTTT
TRBV7-2,NA,TRBD2,TRBJ2-1,CASSIDSGGYNEQFF,TGTGCCAGCAGCATAGATAGCGGGGGGTACAATGAGCAGTTCTTC
TRBV27,NA,TRBD1,TRBJ1-2,CASTPTGGHGYTF,TGTGCCAGCACCCCGACAGGGGGTCATGGCTACACCTTC
TRBV15,NA,NA,TRBJ1-4,CATSRGGGGYEKLFF,TGTGCCACCAGCAGAGGGGGGGGAGGTTATGAAAAACTGTTTTTT
TRBV19,NA,NA,TRBJ1-5,CASKRRSQHF,TGTGCCAGTAAAAGGAGATCCCAGCATTTT